What follows is one T cell receptor (beta chain) and its context. Its target is not known. Assay: immunoSEQ multiplex PCR; the TCRdb copy retains only in-frame clones and omits some. This sample has fewer than 55,000 clones, with approximately 81% found just once. The data belong to a study of T cells in tumors after PD-1 blockade. Study at large: Daily vismodegib 150 mg continued in a subset of anti-PD-1-treated patients. On average, peripheral blood gave around 110,000 TCR templates and 35,000 to 40,000 unique clonotypes. Study-wide results and caveats: About 41% of tumor TCR clonotypes were also found in blood.

The sample here was PBMCs, taken before anti-PD-1 treatment. The clonotype originates from a human donor with basal cell carcinoma.

In nucleotides, the CDR3 is TGTGCCAGCAGAGACAGGGGCTCTGGAAACACCATATATTTT. This sequence encodes CASRDRGSGNTIYF. The chain carries TRBV6-5 and TRBJ1-3, with 8 bases lining up with TRBD1. The CDR3 runs 14 residues. V lost 6 bases, J lost 0 bases, and 1 base stayed unmatched. Per the germline V gene, CDR1 is MNHEY and CDR2 is SVGAGI.